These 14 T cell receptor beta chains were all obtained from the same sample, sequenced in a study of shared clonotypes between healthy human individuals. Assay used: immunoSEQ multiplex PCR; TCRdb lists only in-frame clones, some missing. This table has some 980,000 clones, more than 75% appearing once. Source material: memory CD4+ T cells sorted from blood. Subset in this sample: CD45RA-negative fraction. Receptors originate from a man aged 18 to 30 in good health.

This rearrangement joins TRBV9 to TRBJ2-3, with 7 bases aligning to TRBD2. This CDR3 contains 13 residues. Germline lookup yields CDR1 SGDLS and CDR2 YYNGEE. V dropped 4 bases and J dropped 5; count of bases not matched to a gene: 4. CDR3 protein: CASSPGLEDTQYF. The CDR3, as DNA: TGTGCCAGCAGCCCTGGACTAGAAGATACGCAGTATTTT. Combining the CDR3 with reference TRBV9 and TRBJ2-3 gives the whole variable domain DSGVTQTPKHLITATGQRVTLRCSPRSGDLSVYWYQQSLDQGLQFLIQYYNGEERAKGNILERFSAQQFPDLHSELNLSSLELGDSALYFCASSPGLEDTQYFGPGTRLTVL.

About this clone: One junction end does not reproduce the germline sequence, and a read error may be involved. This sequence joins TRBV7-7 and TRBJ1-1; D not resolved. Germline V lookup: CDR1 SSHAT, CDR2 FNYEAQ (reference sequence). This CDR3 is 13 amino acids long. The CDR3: CASSLDVSTEAFF. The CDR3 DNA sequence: TGTGCTAGCAGCTTAGACGTGAGCACTGAAGCTTTCTTT. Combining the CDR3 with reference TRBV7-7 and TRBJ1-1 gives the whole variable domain GAGVSQSPRYKVTKRGQDVTLRCDPISSHATLYWYQQALGQGPEFLTYFNYEAQPDKSGLPSDRFSAERPEGSISTLTIQRTEQRDSAMYRCASSLDVSTEAFFGQGTRLTVV.

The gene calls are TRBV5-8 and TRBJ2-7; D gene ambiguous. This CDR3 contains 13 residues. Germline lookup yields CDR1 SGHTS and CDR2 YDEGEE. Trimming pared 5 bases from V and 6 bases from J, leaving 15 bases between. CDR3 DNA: TGTGCCAGCAGGCGGACCGCAGCTCGCGAGCAGTACTTC. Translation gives CASRRTAAREQYF.

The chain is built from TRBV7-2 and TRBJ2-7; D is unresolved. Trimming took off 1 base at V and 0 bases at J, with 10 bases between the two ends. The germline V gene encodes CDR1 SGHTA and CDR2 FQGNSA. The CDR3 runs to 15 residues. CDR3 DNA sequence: TGTGCCAGCAGCTTAGTATCCTACAACTCCTACGAGCAGTACTTC. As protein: CASSLVSYNSYEQYF.

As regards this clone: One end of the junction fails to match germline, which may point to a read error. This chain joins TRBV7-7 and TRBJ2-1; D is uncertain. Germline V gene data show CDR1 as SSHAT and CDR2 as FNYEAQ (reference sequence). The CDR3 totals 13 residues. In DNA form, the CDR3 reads TGTGCTAGCAGCTTAGAATGGGGCAATGAGCAGTTCTTC. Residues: CASSLEWGNEQFF.

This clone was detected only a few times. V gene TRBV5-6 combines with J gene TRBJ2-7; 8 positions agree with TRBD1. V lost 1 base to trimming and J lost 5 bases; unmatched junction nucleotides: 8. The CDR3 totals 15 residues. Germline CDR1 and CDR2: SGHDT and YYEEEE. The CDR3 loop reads CASSLYGQGSDEQYF. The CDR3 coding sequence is TGTGCCAGCAGCTTGTACGGACAGGGTTCCGACGAGCAGTACTTC.

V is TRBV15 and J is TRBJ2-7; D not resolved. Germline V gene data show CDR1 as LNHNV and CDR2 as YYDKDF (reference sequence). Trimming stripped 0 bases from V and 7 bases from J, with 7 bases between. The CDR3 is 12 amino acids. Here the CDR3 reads CATSRDKFEQYF. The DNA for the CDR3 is TGTGCCACCAGCAGAGATAAGTTTGAGCAGTACTTC.

The CDR3 here is CASTLQGAESTEAFF. The CDR3 bases are TGCGCCAGCACCCTACAGGGGGCCGAGAGCACTGAAGCTTTCTTT. This chain connects TRBV5-1 to TRBJ1-1; 9 bases agree with TRBD1. CDR1 SGHRS and CDR2 YFSETQ come from the germline V gene. The CDR3 extends over 15 amino acids. Germline trimming cut 6 bases from V and 4 bases from J; bases unmatched to any gene: 10.

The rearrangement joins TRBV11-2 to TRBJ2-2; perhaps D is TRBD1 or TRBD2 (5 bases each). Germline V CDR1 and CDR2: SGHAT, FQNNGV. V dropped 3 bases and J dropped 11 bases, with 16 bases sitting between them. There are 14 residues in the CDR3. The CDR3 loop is CASSFFEGIGELFF. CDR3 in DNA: TGTGCCAGCAGCTTTTTCGAGGGGATCGGCGAGCTGTTTTTT. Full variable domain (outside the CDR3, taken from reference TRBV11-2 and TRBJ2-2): EAGVAQSPRYKIIEKRQSVAFWCNPISGHATLYWYQQILGQGPKLLIQFQNNGVVDDSQLPKDRFSAERLKGVDSTLKIQPAKLEDSAVYLCASSFFEGIGELFFGEGSRLTVL.

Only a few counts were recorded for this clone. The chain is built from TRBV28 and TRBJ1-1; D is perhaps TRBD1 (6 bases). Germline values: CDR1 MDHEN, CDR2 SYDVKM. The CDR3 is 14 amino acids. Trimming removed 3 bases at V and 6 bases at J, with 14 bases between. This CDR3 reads CASSFSSRGSEAFF. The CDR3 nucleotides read TGTGCCAGCAGTTTTTCATCCAGGGGATCTGAAGCTTTCTTT.

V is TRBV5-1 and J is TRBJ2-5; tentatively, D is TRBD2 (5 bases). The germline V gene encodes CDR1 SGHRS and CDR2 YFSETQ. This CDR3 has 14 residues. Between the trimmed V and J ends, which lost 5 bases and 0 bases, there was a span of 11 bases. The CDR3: CASRLSGDQETQYF. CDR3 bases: TGCGCCAGCAGGCTAAGCGGTGACCAAGAGACCCAGTACTTC.

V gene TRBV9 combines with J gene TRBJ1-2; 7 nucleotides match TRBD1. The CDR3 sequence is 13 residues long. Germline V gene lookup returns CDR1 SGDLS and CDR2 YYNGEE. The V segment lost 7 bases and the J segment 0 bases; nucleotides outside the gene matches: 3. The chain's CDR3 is CASGQAANYGYTF. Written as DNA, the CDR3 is TGTGCCAGCGGACAGGCAGCTAACTATGGCTACACCTTC.

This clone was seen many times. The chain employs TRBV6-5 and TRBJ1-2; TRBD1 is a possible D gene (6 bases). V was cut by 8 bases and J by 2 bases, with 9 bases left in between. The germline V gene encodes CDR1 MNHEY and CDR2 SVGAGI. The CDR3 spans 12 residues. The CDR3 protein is CASRQANYGYTF. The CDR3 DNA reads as TGTGCCAGCCGACAGGCAAACTATGGCTACACCTTC.

CDR3 residues: CAGGPDLRVTEAFF. The CDR3 coding sequence is TGTGCGGGGGGGCCAGACTTGAGGGTCACTGAAGCTTTCTTT. V gene TRBV2 combines with J gene TRBJ1-1; D might be TRBD1 (6 bases). CDR3 length: 14 amino acids. Germline CDR1 reads SNHLY; CDR2 reads FYNNEI.